These 24 T cell receptor beta chains were sequenced from one sample in a study of T cells after yellow fever vaccination. One entry per CDR3 protein, called by TCRdb with MiXCR from the 5' RACE reads. The sample yields 300,000 to 400,000 distinct CDR3 sequences, 12% seen once. Sequencing was performed on CD4+ T cells sorted from PBMCs, taken 15 days after the yellow fever booster vaccination. The receptors derive from a man aged 18 to 30 who received the YFV17D yellow fever vaccine.

This clonotype has more than one count but fewer than ten. The chain combines TRBV7-9 with TRBJ2-7, with unresolved D. The CDR3 consists of 11 residues. CDR1 is SEHNR and CDR2 is FQNEAQ in the germline V gene (reference sequence). V was shortened by 4 bases and J by 2 bases, with 3 bases between the two germline ends. CDR3 sequence reads: CASSSAYEQYV. DNA of the CDR3: TGTGCCAGCAGCTCGGCCTACGAGCAGTACGTC.

This clonotype has just a few counts. For the CDR3, the DNA is TGTGCCAGCAGCTTGGGCGGGGCTACGGACTACTATGGCTACACCTTC. Translated, it gives CASSLGGATDYYGYTF. The genes are TRBV5-5 and TRBJ1-2; perhaps TRBD1 as D (5 bases). From germline, CDR1 is SGHKS and CDR2 YYEKEE (reference sequence). The CDR3 has 16 amino acids. V lost 0 bases and J 3 bases, leaving 15 bases between the germline ends.

The chain employs TRBV9 and TRBJ1-5; 8 bases agree with TRBD1. Germline CDR1 reads SGDLS; CDR2 reads YYNGEE. The CDR3 totals 16 residues. With V trimmed by 4 bases and J by 4 bases, 10 bases remained unmatched. The CDR3 nucleotides read TGTGCCAGCAGCTTCGGACCCGGGACAGGAAATCAGCCCCAGCATTTT. Encoded protein: CASSFGPGTGNQPQHF.

This chain joins TRBV12-3 or TRBV12-4 and TRBJ1-2; D possibly corresponds to TRBD1 (6 bases). CDR3 length equals 14 residues. V lost 0 bases, J lost 7 bases, and 12 bases lay in between. The chain's CDR3 is CASSLAGGAGGYTF. The CDR3 DNA follows: TGTGCCAGCAGTTTAGCCGGGGGCGCGGGTGGCTACACCTTC.

The V and J genes are TRBV12-3 or TRBV12-4 and TRBJ1-4; D ambiguous. The CDR3 totals 15 residues. Trimming pared 9 bases from V and 0 bases from J, leaving 14 bases between. The CDR3 DNA follows: TGTGCCAGTCGACTTTCGGGGTCAACTAATGAAAAACTGTTTTTT. This translates into CASRLSGSTNEKLFF.

This clonotype was seen many times. J is TRBJ2-5 and V is TRBV20-1; D is unresolved. Germline V CDR1 and CDR2: DFQATT, SNEGSKA (reference sequence). CDR3 length: 10 residues. Trimming removed 6 bases at V and 5 bases at J, with 7 bases between. For the CDR3, the DNA is TGCAGTGCCCGCCAGGAGACCCAGTACTTC. It translates to CSARQETQYF.

The table lists this clonotype with many counts. The CDR3 here is CASSPRDSNTEAFF. The CDR3 DNA sequence: TGTGCCAGCAGCCCCCGGGACTCGAACACTGAAGCTTTCTTT. The V and J genes are TRBV3-1 and TRBJ1-1; tentatively, D is TRBD1 (5 bases). The CDR3 totals 14 residues. The germline V gene has CDR1 LGHDT and CDR2 YNNKEL (reference sequence). Trimming cost V 4 bases and J 1 base, with 10 bases left between them. The entire variable domain, with the rest obtained from reference TRBV3-1 and TRBJ1-1, is as follows: DTAVSQTPKYLVTQMGNDKSIKCEQNLGHDTMYWYKQDSKKFLKIMFSYNNKELIINETVPNRFSPKSPDKAHLNLHINSLELGDSAVYFCASSPRDSNTEAFFGQGTRLTVV.

The V gene is TRBV5-4, the J gene TRBJ2-7; no definite D call. The CDR3 contains 11 residues. V lost 3 bases, J lost 7 bases, and 8 bases lay in between. Germline V gene lookup returns CDR1 SGHNT and CDR2 YYREEE (reference sequence). The CDR3 protein is CASSSVREQYF. The DNA of the CDR3 is TGTGCCAGCAGCTCGGTCAGGGAGCAGTACTTC.

There are a few counts of this clonotype. The V call is TRBV6-5, the J call TRBJ1-2, with 7 bases that match TRBD1. This CDR3 is 15 amino acids long. Germline CDR1 MNHEY, CDR2 SVGAGI. With 2 bases clipped from V and 7 bases from J, the junction kept 10 bases outside the gene matches. For the CDR3, the DNA is TGTGCCAGCAGTTACAATGAGGGGGCGCCCGGTGGCTACACCTTC. This sequence encodes CASSYNEGAPGGYTF.

This clonotype was seen a single time. The chain has TRBV2 and TRBJ2-3, with D hard to call. Trimming removed 7 bases at V and 4 bases at J, with 9 bases between. Germline CDR1 is SNHLY and CDR2 is FYNNEI. This CDR3 contains 12 residues. The CDR3 loop is CASKLGPDTQYF. The CDR3 DNA sequence: TGTGCCAGCAAGCTGGGCCCAGATACGCAGTATTTT.

This clonotype occurred a few times. This rearrangement joins TRBV20-1 to TRBJ2-2, with no clear D. V lost 0 bases to trimming and J lost 7 bases, with 6 bases between them. The CDR3 has 12 residues. Germline CDR1 is DFQATT and CDR2 is SNEGSKA (reference sequence). The CDR3 DNA follows: TGCAGTGCTAGAGACGCCTTCGGGGAGCTGTTTTTT. It is translated as CSARDAFGELFF.

This rearrangement joins TRBV5-6 to TRBJ2-5, with 7 bases lining up with TRBD1. Per the germline V gene, CDR1 is SGHDT and CDR2 is YYEEEE. J was trimmed by 4 bases and V by 4 bases; bases with no gene match: 10. The CDR3 consists of 15 residues. The CDR3 nucleotides read TGTGCCAGCAGCCAGGGGGACACTTTCGGAGAGACCCAGTACTTC. It is translated as CASSQGDTFGETQYF. The full variable domain, rest sourced from reference TRBV5-6 and TRBJ2-5, is DAGVTQSPTHLIKTRGQQVTLRCSPKSGHDTVSWYQQALGQGPQFIFQYYEEEERQRGNFPDRFSGHQFPNYSSELNVNALLLGDSALYLCASSQGDTFGETQYFGPGTRLLVL.

This clonotype was recorded many times. The V gene is TRBV4-1, the J gene TRBJ1-1; D gene unclear. V was cut by 1 base and J by 1 base, with 7 bases left in between. Germline CDR1 and CDR2: MGHRA and YSYEKL. CDR3 length equals 14 residues. CDR3 in DNA: TGCGCCAGCAGCCAAGGAATAGCGAACACTGAAGCTTTCTTT. It is translated as CASSQGIANTEAFF.

This clonotype was picked up a small number of times. The chain has TRBV6-2 or TRBV6-3 and TRBJ1-1; 8 bases map to TRBD1. CDR1 is MNHEY and CDR2 is SVGEGT in the germline V gene. The V gene end was trimmed by 5 bases and the J gene end by 0 bases; junction bases not matched to a gene: 2. This CDR3 spans 14 amino acids. In nucleotides, the CDR3 is TGTGCCAGCAGTAAGGGACAGGTGAACACTGAAGCTTTCTTT. Its protein is CASSKGQVNTEAFF.

Only a few counts were recorded for this clonotype. The chain uses TRBV12-3 or TRBV12-4 and TRBJ2-7; D is undetermined. The germline V and J ends were trimmed by 1 base and 3 bases, with 7 bases remaining between them. This CDR3 region has 13 residues. CDR3 nucleotide sequence: TGTGCCAGCAGTTTAGGGGTCGACTACGAGCAGTACGTC. This translates into CASSLGVDYEQYV.

This clonotype was seen a few times. The chain uses TRBV10-3 and TRBJ2-3; 9 nucleotides agree with TRBD2. CDR3 size: 14 residues. With 6 bases clipped from V and 3 bases from J, the junction kept 4 bases outside the gene matches. Germline CDR1 reads ENHRY; CDR2 reads SYGVKD. The CDR3 spells CAIRVTSGTDTQYF. Written as DNA, the CDR3 is TGTGCCATCAGGGTGACTAGCGGAACAGATACGCAGTATTTT.

The chain uses TRBV29-1 and TRBJ2-5, with D possibly TRBD2 on 7 matching bases. Trimming cost V 3 bases and J 5 bases, with 16 bases left between them. This CDR3 has 14 residues. Looked up from germline, CDR1 is SQVTM and CDR2 is ANQGSEA. The CDR3, as DNA: TGCAGCGTTGACGGGGGGCGGCGTGGGGAGACCCAGTACTTC. Translation gives CSVDGGRRGETQYF.

The sample holds a few counts of this clonotype. The J gene is TRBJ2-5, the V gene TRBV7-2, with TRBD2 identical over 9 bases. CDR1 and CDR2 from the germline V gene are SGHTA and FQGNSA. V gave up 5 bases and J gave up 5 bases; unmatched junction bases: 9. The CDR3 sequence is 15 residues long. The CDR3: CASSPQRGAGETQYF. The CDR3 DNA reads TGTGCCAGCAGCCCTCAGCGGGGGGCGGGGGAGACCCAGTACTTC.

This chain joins TRBV7-3 and TRBJ2-5; unclear D gene. Trimming removed 5 bases from V and 5 bases from J, with 12 bases in between. This CDR3 contains 13 residues. Per the germline V gene, CDR1 is SGHTA and CDR2 is FQGTGA. The CDR3 region has the DNA TGTGCCAGCAGCGCCGCCTTCGGGGAGACCCAGTACTTC. It is translated as CASSAAFGETQYF.

This clonotype ranks as medium-sized (0.01 to 0.1%). This CDR3 reads CASSISVLTGELFF. In DNA form, the CDR3 reads TGTGCCAGTAGTATTAGCGTCTTGACCGGGGAGCTGTTTTTT. This rearrangement joins TRBV19 to TRBJ2-2; D might be TRBD2 (5 bases). There are 14 residues in the CDR3. From germline, CDR1 is LNHDA and CDR2 SQIVND (reference sequence). The V end was cut by 3 bases, the J end by 5 bases, with 10 bases between.

The rearrangement joins TRBV4-3 to TRBJ2-5; D perhaps matches TRBD1 (5 bases). CDR3 length equals 14 residues. Trimming left V 0 bases short and J 4 bases short, with 9 bases between. CDR1 LGHNA and CDR2 YSLEER come from the germline V gene. For the CDR3, the DNA is TGCGCCAGCAGCCAAGACAACCAGGGAGAGACCCAGTACTTC. Residues: CASSQDNQGETQYF.

As DNA, the CDR3 is TGTGCCAGCAGCCAAGTTAGGGCCTCTAATACGCAGTATTTT. Translating gives CASSQVRASNTQYF. This chain connects TRBV3-1 to TRBJ2-3; D is uncertain. Between the trimmed V and J ends, which lost 1 base and 7 bases, there was a span of 12 bases. The germline V gene encodes CDR1 LGHDT and CDR2 YNNKEL (reference sequence). The CDR3 loop spans 14 amino acids.

This clonotype showed up just a few times. V and J are TRBV5-1 and TRBJ2-5; 7 nucleotides line up with TRBD2. J gave up 0 bases and V 4 bases, and 9 bases lay outside the gene matches. This CDR3 region has 16 residues. The germline CDR1 and CDR2 sequences are SGHRS and YFSETQ. The DNA for the CDR3 is TGCGCCAGCAGCGGGGTCCTTGGGACTAACCAAGAGACCCAGTACTTC. This translates into CASSGVLGTNQETQYF.

This clonotype appeared a few times. This chain links TRBV5-6 with TRBJ2-1; 9 nucleotides align to TRBD2. The CDR3 is made up of 18 amino acids. The germline CDR1 and CDR2 sequences are SGHDT and YYEEEE. The junction had 8 bases not matched to a gene; V was cut back by 0 bases and J by 1 base. The CDR3 is CASSLVSGGSGSYNEQFF. CDR3 DNA: TGTGCCAGCAGCTTGGTTAGCGGGGGTTCAGGTTCCTACAATGAGCAGTTCTTC.